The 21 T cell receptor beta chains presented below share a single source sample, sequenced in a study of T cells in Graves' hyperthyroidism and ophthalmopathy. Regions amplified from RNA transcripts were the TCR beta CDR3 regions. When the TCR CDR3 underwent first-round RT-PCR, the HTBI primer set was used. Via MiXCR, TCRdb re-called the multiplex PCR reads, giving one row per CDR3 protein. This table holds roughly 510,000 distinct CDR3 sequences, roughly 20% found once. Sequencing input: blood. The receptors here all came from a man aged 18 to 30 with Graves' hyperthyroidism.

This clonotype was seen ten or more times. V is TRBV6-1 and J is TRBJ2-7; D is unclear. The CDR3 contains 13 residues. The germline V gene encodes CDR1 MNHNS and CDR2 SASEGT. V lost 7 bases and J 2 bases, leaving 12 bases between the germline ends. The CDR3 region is CASNPRSTYEQYF. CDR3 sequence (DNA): TGTGCCAGCAATCCAAGGTCGACCTACGAGCAGTACTTC.

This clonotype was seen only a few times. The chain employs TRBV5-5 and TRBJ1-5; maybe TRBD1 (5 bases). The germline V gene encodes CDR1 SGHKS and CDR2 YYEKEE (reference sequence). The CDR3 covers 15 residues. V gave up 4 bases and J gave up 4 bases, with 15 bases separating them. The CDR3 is CASSRGWLGNQPQHF. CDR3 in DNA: TGTGCCAGCAGCAGGGGTTGGCTCGGAAATCAGCCCCAGCATTTT.

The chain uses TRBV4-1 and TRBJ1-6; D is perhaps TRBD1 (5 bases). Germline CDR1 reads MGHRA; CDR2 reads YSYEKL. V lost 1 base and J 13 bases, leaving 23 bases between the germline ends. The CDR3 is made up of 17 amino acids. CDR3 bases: TGCGCCAGCAGCCAAGTAGGGCGGGGACTCTTTGCTTGGCCCCTCCACTTT. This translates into CASSQVGRGLFAWPLHF.

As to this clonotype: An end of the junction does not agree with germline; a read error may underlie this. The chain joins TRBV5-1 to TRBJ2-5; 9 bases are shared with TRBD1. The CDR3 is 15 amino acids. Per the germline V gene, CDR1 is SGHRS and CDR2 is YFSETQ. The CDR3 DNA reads TGCGCCAGCAGCTTGTTGGGGACAGGGCAAGAGACCAAGTACTTC. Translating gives CASSLLGTGQETKYF.

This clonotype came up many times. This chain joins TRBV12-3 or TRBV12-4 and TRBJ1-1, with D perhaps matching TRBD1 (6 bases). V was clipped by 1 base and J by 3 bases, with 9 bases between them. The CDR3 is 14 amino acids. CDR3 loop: CASSLVAGDTEAFF. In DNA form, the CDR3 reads TGTGCCAGCAGTTTAGTGGCAGGGGACACTGAAGCTTTCTTT.

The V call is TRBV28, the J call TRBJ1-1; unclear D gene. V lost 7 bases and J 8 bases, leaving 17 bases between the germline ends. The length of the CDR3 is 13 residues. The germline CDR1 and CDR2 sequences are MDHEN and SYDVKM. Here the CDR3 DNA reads TGTGCCAGCAATCCCCCTCCTCAGCGCGAAGCTTTCTTT. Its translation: CASNPPPQREAFF.

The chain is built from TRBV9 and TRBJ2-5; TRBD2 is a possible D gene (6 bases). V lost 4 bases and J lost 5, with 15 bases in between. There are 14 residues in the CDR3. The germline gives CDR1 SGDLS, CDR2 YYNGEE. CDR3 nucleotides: TGTGCCAGCAGCCCCGCGGGGAACGGGGAGACCCAGTACTTC. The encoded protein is CASSPAGNGETQYF.

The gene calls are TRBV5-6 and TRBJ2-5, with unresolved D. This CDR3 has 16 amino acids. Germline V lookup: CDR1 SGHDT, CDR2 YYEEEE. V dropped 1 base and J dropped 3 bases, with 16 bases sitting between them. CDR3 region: CASSLRTSQRKETQYF. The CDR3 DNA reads TGTGCCAGCAGCTTGCGAACCTCCCAACGAAAAGAGACCCAGTACTTC. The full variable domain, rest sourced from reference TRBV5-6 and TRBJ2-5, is DAGVTQSPTHLIKTRGQQVTLRCSPKSGHDTVSWYQQALGQGPQFIFQYYEEEERQRGNFPDRFSGHQFPNYSSELNVNALLLGDSALYLCASSLRTSQRKETQYFGPGTRLLVL.

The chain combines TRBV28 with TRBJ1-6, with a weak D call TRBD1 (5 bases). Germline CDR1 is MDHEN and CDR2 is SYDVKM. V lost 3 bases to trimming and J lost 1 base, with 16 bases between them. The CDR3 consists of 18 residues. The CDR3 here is CASSLGTLRGSYNSPLHF. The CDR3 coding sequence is TGTGCCAGCAGTTTGGGGACTCTTCGGGGGTCCTATAATTCACCCCTCCACTTT.

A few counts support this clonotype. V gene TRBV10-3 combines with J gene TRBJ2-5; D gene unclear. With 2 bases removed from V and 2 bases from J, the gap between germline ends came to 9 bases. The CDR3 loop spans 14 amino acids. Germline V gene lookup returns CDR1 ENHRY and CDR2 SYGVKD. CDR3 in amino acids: CAISEPTEQETQYF. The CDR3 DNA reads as TGTGCCATCAGTGAGCCAACGGAACAAGAGACCCAGTACTTC.

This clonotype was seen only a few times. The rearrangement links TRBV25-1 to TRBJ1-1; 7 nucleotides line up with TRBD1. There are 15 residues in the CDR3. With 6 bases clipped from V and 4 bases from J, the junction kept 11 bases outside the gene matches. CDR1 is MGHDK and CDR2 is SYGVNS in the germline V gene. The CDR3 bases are TGTGCCAGCAGGGGGGAGAGGGGGCGGACCACTGAAGCTTTCTTT. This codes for CASRGERGRTTEAFF.

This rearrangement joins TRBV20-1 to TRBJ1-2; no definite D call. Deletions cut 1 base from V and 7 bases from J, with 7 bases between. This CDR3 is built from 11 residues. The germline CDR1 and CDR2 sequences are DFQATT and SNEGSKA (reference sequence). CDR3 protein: CSARVLTGYTF. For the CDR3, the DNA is TGCAGTGCTAGAGTACTAACTGGCTACACCTTC.

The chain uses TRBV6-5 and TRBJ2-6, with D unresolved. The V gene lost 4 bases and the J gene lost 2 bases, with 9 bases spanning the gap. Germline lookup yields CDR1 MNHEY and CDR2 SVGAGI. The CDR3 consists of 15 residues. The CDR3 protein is CASSSIGTGANVLTF. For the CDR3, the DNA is TGTGCCAGCAGTTCTATAGGTACTGGGGCCAACGTCCTGACTTTC.

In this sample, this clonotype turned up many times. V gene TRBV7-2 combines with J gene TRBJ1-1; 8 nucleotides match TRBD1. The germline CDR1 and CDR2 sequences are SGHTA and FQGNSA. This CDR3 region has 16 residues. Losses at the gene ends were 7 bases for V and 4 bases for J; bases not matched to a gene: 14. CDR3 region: CASTAGGDRRFTEAFF. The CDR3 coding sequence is TGTGCCAGCACCGCAGGGGGGGACAGGCGATTCACTGAAGCTTTCTTT. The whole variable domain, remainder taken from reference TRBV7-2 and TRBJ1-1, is GAGVSQSPSNKVTEKGKDVELRCDPISGHTALYWYRQSLGQGLEFLIYFQGNSAPDKSGLPSDRFSAERTGGSVSTLTIQRTQQEDSAVYLCASTAGGDRRFTEAFFGQGTRLTVV.

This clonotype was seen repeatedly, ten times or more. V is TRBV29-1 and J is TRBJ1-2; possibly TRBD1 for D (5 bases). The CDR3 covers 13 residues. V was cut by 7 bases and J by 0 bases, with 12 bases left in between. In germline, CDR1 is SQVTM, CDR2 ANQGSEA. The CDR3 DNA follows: TGCAGCGCATCCGGGACGTCTAACTATGGCTACACCTTC. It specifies CSASGTSNYGYTF.

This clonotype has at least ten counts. The CDR3, as DNA: TGTGCCAGCAGTTTCAACCTCGGCGGGACCCAGTACTTC. It is translated as CASSFNLGGTQYF. V gene TRBV12-3 or TRBV12-4 combines with J gene TRBJ2-5; D not resolved. V was clipped by 3 bases and J by 7 bases, with 12 bases between them. This CDR3 contains 13 residues.

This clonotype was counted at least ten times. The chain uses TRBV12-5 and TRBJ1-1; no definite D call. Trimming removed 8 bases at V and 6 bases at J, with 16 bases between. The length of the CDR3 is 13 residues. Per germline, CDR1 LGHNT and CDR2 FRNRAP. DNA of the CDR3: TGTGCTAGTCGAGGCGCGGCACCATCTGAAGCTTTCTTT. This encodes CASRGAAPSEAFF.

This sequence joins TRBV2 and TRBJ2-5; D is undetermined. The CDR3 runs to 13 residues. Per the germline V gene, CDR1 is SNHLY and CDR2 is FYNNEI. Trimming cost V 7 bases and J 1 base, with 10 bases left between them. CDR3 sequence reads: CASTWIPQETQYF. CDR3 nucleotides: TGTGCCAGCACTTGGATCCCCCAAGAGACCCAGTACTTC.

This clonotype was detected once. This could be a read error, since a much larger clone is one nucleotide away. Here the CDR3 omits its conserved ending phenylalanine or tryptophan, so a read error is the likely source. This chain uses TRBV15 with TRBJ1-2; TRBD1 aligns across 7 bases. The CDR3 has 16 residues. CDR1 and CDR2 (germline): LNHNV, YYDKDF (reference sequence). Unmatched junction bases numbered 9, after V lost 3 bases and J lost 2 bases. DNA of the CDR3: TGTGCCACCAGCAGGTTGACAGGGCAACAAAACTATGGCTACACCTTG. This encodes CATSRLTGQQNYGYTL.

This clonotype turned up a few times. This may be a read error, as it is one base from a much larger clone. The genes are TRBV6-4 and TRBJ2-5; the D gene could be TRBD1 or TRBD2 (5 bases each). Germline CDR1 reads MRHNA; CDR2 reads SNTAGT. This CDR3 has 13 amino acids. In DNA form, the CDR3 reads TGTGCCAGCATCCCTAGGGGTGGGGAGACCAAGTACTTC. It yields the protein CASIPRGGETKYF.

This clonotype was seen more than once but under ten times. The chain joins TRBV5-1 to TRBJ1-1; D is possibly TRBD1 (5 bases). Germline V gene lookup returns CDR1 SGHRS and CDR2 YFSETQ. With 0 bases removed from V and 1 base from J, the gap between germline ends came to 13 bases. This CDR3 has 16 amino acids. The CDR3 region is CASSLEGAPSNTEAFF. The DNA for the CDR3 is TGCGCCAGCAGCTTGGAAGGGGCGCCTTCGAACACTGAAGCTTTCTTT.